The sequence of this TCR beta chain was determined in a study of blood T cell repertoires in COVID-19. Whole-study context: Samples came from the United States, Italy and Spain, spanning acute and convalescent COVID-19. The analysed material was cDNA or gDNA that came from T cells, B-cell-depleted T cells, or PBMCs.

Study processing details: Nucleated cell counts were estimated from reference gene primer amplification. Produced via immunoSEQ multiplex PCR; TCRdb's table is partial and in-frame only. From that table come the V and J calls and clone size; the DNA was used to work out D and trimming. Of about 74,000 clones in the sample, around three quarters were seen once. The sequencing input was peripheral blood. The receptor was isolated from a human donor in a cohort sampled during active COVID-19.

In DNA, the CDR3 is TGTGCCACCAGCAGAGATTTAGCGTCTCGGGATGAGCAGTTCTTC. Protein sequence: CATSRDLASRDEQFF. The chain links TRBV15 to TRBJ2-1; TRBD2 is a possible D gene (5 bases). Germline CDR1 reads LNHNV; CDR2 reads YYDKDF (reference sequence). Trimming shortened V by 0 bases and J by 8 bases, and 14 bases separated the two germline ends. CDR3 length: 15 amino acids.